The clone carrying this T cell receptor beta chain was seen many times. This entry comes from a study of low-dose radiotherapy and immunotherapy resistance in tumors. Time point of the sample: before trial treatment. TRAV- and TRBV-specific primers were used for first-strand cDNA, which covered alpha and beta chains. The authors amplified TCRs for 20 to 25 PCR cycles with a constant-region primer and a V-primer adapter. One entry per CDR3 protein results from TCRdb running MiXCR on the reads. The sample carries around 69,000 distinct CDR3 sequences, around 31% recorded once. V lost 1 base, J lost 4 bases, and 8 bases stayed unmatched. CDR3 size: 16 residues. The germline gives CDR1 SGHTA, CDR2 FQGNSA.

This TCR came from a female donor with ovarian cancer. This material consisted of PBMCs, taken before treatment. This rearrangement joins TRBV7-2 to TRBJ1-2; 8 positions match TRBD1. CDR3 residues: CASSLVLRGRAYGYTF. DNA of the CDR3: TGTGCCAGCAGCTTAGTTCTCAGGGGGCGCGCCTATGGCTACACCTTC.